This record looks at one TCR beta chain sequence and its context. V was pared by 1 base and J by 2 bases, with 9 bases between. Germline V gives CDR1 SGHTA, CDR2 FQGNSA. The CDR3 is made up of 15 amino acids. The entry originates in a study of blood T cell repertoires in COVID-19. Turning to the study itself: Whether acute or convalescent, the COVID-19 samples came from the United States, Italy and Spain. PBMCs, B-cell-depleted T cells, or T cells were the source of the cDNA or gDNA that made up the material.

Methods used by the authors: Estimation of nucleated cell counts was performed using reference gene primer amplification. Method: immunoSEQ multiplex PCR; TCRdb's copy keeps in-frame clones and lacks some. The V and J calls and clone size come from that table; D and trimming were worked out from the DNA. The table includes 100,000 to 120,000 clones, roughly 85% detected once. The chain is built from TRBV7-2 and TRBJ1-5, with a possible D match to TRBD1 (5 bases). This clonotype was sampled from a human donor in a cohort sampled during active COVID-19. What was sequenced was peripheral blood. The CDR3 loop reads CASSLGRAGNQPQHF. The CDR3 bases are TGTGCCAGCAGCTTAGGCAGGGCCGGCAATCAGCCCCAGCATTTT.